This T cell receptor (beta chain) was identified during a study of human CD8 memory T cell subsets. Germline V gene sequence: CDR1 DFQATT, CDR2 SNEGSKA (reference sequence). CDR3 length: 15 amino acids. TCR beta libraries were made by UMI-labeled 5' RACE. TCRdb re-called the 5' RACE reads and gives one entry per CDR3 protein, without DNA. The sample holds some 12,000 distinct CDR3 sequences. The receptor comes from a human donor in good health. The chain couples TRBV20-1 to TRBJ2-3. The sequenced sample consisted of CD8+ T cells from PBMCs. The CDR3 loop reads CSARDVLDNTDTQYF.